Included here is one TCR beta chain sequence, with context. The CDR3 has 15 residues. From germline, CDR1 is LNHNV and CDR2 YYDKDF (reference sequence). Using the 5' RACE reads, TCRdb records one entry per CDR3 protein without DNA. The repertoire table contains 300,000 to 500,000 distinct CDR3 sequences. This entry is derived from a study of T cells expressing NK-cell markers. Overall study: Within the sequenced cohort of eight donors, seven exhibited HCMV seropositivity and one was seronegative.

The material sequenced was blood T cells: a sorted CD56 or NKG2C T cell subset, CD4+ or CD8+ T cells, or bulk PBMC T cells (not recorded which). The rearrangement uses TRBV15 and TRBJ2-3; lacking DNA, the TRBD1 call made by TCRdb goes unchecked. This clonotype originated in a woman between 50 and 59 years old in good health. CDR3 protein: CATSDPGQTVDTQYF.